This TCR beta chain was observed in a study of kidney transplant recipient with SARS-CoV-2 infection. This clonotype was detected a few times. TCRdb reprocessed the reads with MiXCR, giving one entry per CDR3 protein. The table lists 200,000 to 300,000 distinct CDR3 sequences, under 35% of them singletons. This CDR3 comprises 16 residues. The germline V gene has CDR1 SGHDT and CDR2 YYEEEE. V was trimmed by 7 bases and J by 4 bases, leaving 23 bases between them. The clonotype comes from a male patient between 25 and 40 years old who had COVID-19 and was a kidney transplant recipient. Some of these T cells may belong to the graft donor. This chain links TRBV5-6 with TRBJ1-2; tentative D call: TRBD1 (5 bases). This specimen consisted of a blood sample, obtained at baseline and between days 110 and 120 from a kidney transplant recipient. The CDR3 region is CASQQANSRKTYGYTF. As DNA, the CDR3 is TGTGCCAGCCAACAGGCCAATAGTCGAAAGACCTATGGCTACACCTTC.